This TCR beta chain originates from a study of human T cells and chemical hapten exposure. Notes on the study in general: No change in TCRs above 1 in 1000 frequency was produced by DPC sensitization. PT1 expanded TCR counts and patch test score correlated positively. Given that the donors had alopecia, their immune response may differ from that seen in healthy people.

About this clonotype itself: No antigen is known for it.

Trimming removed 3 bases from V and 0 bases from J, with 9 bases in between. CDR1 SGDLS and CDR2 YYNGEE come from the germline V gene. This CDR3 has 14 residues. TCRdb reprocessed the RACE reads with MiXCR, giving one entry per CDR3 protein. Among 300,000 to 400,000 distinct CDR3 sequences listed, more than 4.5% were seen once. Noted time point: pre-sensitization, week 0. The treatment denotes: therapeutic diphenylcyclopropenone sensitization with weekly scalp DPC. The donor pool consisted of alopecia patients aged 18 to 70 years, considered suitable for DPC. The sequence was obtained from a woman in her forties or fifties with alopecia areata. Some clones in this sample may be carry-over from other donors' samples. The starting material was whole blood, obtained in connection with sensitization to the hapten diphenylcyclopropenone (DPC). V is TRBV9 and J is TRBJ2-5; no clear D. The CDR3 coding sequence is TGTGCCAGCAGCGGAACAGAAAACCAAGAGACCCAGTACTTC. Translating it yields CASSGTENQETQYF.